This TCR beta chain was documented in a study of cytomegalovirus exposure and HLA in healthy donors. CDR1 and CDR2 (germline): MNHEY, SVGAGI. Germline trimming cut 6 bases from V and 9 bases from J; bases unmatched to any gene: 5. CDR3 length: 13 amino acids. The PCR employed 60 Vbeta primers together with 13 Jbeta primers. Clones were read by immunoSEQ multiplex PCR, and TCRdb kept only the in-frame ones, dropping some. Of roughly 190,000 clones listed, 79% are singletons. The source material was PBMCs. The receptor was isolated from a girl aged 5 to 17 in good health and CMV-seropositive. This chain connects TRBV6-5 to TRBJ2-3; TRBD1 matches 11 bases. The DNA of the CDR3 is TGTGCCAGCAGCCGGGGACAGGGGGGGACGCAGTATTTT. This codes for CASSRGQGGTQYF.